This TCR beta chain was retrieved from a study of shared clonotypes between healthy human individuals. Study summary: Three CD4 naive, three CD4 memory, two CD8 naive and one CD8 memory plate were used per donor.

Study results and caveats: Among non-shared clonotypes, generation probabilities were lower than among those shared by all four donors.

Sequenced by immunoSEQ multiplex PCR; TCRdb stores in-frame clones only, minus some. The sample includes over a million clones, around 98% of them seen just once. As to this clone: The target antigen is unknown.

The trim removed 6 bases at V and 1 base at J, leaving 6 bases unmatched. CDR3 length: 15 amino acids. The germline CDR1 and CDR2 sequences are LNHDA and SQIVND (reference sequence). The sequenced material came from naive CD4+ T cells sorted from blood. Subset: CD45RA+ positively selected. This chain links TRBV19 with TRBJ2-7; 10 bases are shared with TRBD2. The TCR was taken from a man aged 30 to 39 in good health. This chain's CDR3 is CASRAPGLASYEQYF. For the CDR3, the DNA is TGTGCCAGTAGAGCCCCGGGACTAGCGTCCTACGAGCAGTACTTC. Filled out from reference TRBV19 and TRBJ2-7, the complete variable domain reads DGGITQSPKYLFRKEGQNVTLSCEQNLNHDAMYWYRQDPGQGLRLIYYSQIVNDFQKGDIAEGYSVSREKKESFPLTVTSAQKNPTAFYLCASRAPGLASYEQYFGPGTRLTVT.